The subject of this entry is one T cell receptor (beta chain). TCRdb independently ran MiXCR on the RT-PCR reads; one entry per CDR3 protein. The top ten clones hold 33% of a sample with 150,000 to 250,000 distinct CDR3 sequences, 41% of them seen once. These data belong to a study of patients and donors after allogeneic stem cell transplantation. The CDR3 consists of 13 residues. The ends lost 6 bases at V and 9 bases at J; junction bases unmatched: 9. CDR1 is SEHNR, CDR2 FQNEAQ, per germline (reference sequence). The clonotype originates from a human donor who was either an allogeneic HSCT recipient or a stem cell or donor lymphocyte infusion donor (not recorded which). It is not recorded whose cells these are; they may come from a transplant donor. J is TRBJ2-3 and V is TRBV7-9; TRBD2 matches at 7 bases. Sequencing input: blood, either unsorted or a sorted T cell fraction (not recorded which). This chain's CDR3 is CASSPGATSTQYF. In DNA, the CDR3 is TGTGCCAGCAGTCCCGGGGCGACTAGCACGCAGTATTTT.